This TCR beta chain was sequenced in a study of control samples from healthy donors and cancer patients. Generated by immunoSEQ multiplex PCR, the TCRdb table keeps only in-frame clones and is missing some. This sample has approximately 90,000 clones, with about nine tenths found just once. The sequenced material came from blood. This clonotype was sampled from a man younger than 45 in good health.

The CDR3 nucleotides are TGCGCCAGCAGCTTCAACCGGACTAGCGGGGACACGCAGTATTTT. Protein sequence: CASSFNRTSGDTQYF. The V gene is TRBV5-1, the J gene TRBJ2-3; 12 bases map to TRBD2. With V trimmed by 2 bases and J by 9 bases, 7 bases remained unmatched. Germline CDR1 SGHRS, CDR2 YFSETQ. This CDR3 comprises 15 residues. The entire variable domain, with the rest obtained from reference TRBV5-1 and TRBJ2-3, is as follows: KAGVTQTPRYLIKTRGQQVTLSCSPISGHRSVSWYQQTPGQGLQFLFEYFSETQRNKGNFPGRFSGRQFSNSRSEMNVSTLELGDSALYLCASSFNRTSGDTQYFGPGTRLTVL.